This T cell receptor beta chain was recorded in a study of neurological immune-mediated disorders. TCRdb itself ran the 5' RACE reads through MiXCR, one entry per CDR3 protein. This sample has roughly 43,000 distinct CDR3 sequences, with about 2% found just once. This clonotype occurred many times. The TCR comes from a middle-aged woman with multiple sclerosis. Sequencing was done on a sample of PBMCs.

The CDR3 nucleotides are TGTGCCAGCAGCGTGGACCTTAATTCACCCCTCCACTTT. Its protein product is CASSVDLNSPLHF. The gene calls are TRBV9 and TRBJ1-6; D gene uncertain. Germline CDR1 is SGDLS and CDR2 is YYNGEE. V was clipped by 2 bases and J by 6 bases, with 6 bases between them. The CDR3 extends over 13 amino acids.